The 10 T cell receptor beta chains below were found in one sample sequenced in a study of OX40 agonist ivuxolimab in advanced cancers. Sequenced by immunoSEQ multiplex PCR; TCRdb stores in-frame clones only, minus some. In the table there are fewer than 85,000 clones, approximately 84% of which are singletons. Sequenced here: CD4+ or CD8+ T cells sorted from blood, sampled in a trial of the OX40 agonist ivuxolimab. All receptors come from an adult with an advanced solid tumor such as melanoma, head and neck, liver or kidney cancer.

The chain has TRBV10-3 and TRBJ2-4, with a possible D match to TRBD2 (7 bases). Germline CDR1 ENHRY, CDR2 SYGVKD. V was trimmed by 5 bases and J by 9 bases, leaving 17 bases between them. The CDR3 sequence is 14 residues long. The CDR3 nucleotides are TGTGCCATCAGTTCGGCGGGGGCCGATAGCATTCAGTACTTC. It codes for CAISSAGADSIQYF.

This sequence joins TRBV5-5 and TRBJ2-5, with D uncertain. V was trimmed by 2 bases and J by 5 bases, leaving 10 bases between them. The CDR3 has 13 residues. In germline, CDR1 is SGHKS, CDR2 YYEKEE (reference sequence). The CDR3 DNA reads as TGTGCCAGCAGCTTAATGTTTGAGGAGACCCAGTACTTC. The encoded protein is CASSLMFEETQYF.

The rearrangement links TRBV5-4 to TRBJ2-4, with a weak D call TRBD2 (5 bases). V was trimmed by 4 bases and J by 2 bases, leaving 10 bases between them. This CDR3 comprises 14 residues. CDR1 SGHNT and CDR2 YYREEE come from the germline V gene (reference sequence). CDR3 nucleotides: TGTGCCAGCAGCGAAGGGAGCTCCAAAAACATTCAGTACTTC. Translation: CASSEGSSKNIQYF.

The chain joins TRBV18 to TRBJ2-6, with D perhaps matching TRBD1 (6 bases). Germline-derived CDR1 and CDR2 are KGHSH and LQKENI. The ends were cut back, 6 bases at V and 0 bases at J, with 9 bases in the middle. The CDR3 consists of 15 residues. CDR3 nucleotides: TGTGCCAGCTCGAAACAGGGCTCTGGGGCCAACGTCCTGACTTTC. It specifies CASSKQGSGANVLTF.

This clone was seen more than once but under ten times. The V call is TRBV28, the J call TRBJ1-5; a possible D gene is TRBD1 (5 bases). V was cut by 7 bases and J by 4 bases, with 8 bases left in between. Germline V gene data show CDR1 as MDHEN and CDR2 as SYDVKM. The CDR3 consists of 12 residues. The CDR3 sequence: CASTRANQPQHF. The CDR3 DNA sequence: TGTGCCAGCACCAGGGCAAATCAGCCCCAGCATTTT.

This clone was seen once. The V and J genes are TRBV6-6 and TRBJ1-1, with 7 bases aligning to TRBD1. V was clipped by 6 bases and J by 0 bases; unmatched bases: 7. CDR3 length: 15 amino acids. The germline gives CDR1 MNHNY, CDR2 SVGAGI (reference sequence). The CDR3 nucleotides read TGTGCCAGCAGACGACAGGGAACGATGAACACTGAAGCTTTCTTT. Protein: CASRRQGTMNTEAFF.

CDR3 loop: CASSEVQQLNTGELFF. The CDR3 region has the DNA TGTGCCAGCAGTGAAGTCCAGCAGCTCAACACCGGGGAGCTGTTTTTT. The chain is built from TRBV2 and TRBJ2-2; D gene unclear. Germline V gives CDR1 SNHLY, CDR2 FYNNEI. This CDR3 contains 16 residues. Trimming removed 1 base at V and 2 bases at J, with 11 bases between.

In its sample, this clone was seen once. The chain couples TRBV2 to TRBJ1-6, with unresolved D. Germline loops: CDR1 SNHLY, CDR2 FYNNEI. The CDR3 is made up of 14 amino acids. Trimming removed 8 bases from V and 9 bases from J, with 17 bases in between. CDR3 sequence: CASGYSGKSSPLHF. The CDR3 DNA reads as TGTGCCAGCGGTTACAGCGGAAAAAGTTCACCCCTCCACTTT.

The rearrangement links TRBV6-1 to TRBJ1-1; D unclear. The length of the CDR3 is 14 residues. Deletions cut 3 bases from V and 6 bases from J, with 14 bases between. Germline V lookup: CDR1 MNHNS, CDR2 SASEGT. The CDR3 coding sequence is TGTGCCAGCAGTGATAGGTGGCTTGCCCCTGAAGCTTTCTTT. This codes for CASSDRWLAPEAFF.

The J gene is TRBJ1-5, the V gene TRBV6-1; D gene ambiguous. This CDR3 is built from 12 residues. Germline-derived CDR1 and CDR2 are MNHNS and SASEGT. The V gene lost 6 bases and the J gene lost 3 bases, with 6 bases spanning the gap. The CDR3 spells CASSRLNQPQHF. CDR3 sequence (DNA): TGTGCCAGCAGCCGACTCAATCAGCCCCAGCATTTT.